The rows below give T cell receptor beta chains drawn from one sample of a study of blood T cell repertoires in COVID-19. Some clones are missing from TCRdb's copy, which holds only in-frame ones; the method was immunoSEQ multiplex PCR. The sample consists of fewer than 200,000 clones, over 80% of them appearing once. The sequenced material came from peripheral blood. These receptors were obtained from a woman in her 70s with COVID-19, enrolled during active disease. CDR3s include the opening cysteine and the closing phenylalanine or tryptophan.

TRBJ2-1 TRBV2 CASSAAAGVGGEGFF
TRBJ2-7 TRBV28 CASSKSPGLGALDYEQYF
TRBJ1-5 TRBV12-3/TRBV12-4 CASSRQRNQPQHF
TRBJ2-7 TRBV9 CASSVGQEPYEQYF
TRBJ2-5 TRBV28 CASSPLSGGVETQYF
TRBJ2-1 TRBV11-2 CASSSNPSPLGDEQFF
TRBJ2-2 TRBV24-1 CATSDWGQGHTGELFF
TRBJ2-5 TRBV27 CASSPTFGQYQETQYF
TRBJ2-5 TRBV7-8 CASSFTGQETQYF
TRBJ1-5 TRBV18 CASSPLGQGSNQPQHF
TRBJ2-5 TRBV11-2 CASRALGTSGLKRETQYF
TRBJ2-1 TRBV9 CASSVVLSGSYNEQFF
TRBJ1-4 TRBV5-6 CASSLRTGLKKLFF
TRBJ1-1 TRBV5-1 CASSFSGNPNTEAFF
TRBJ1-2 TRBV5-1 CASSLSLQGGYTF
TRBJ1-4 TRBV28 CASSLVRDSLLNEKLFF
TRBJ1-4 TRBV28 CASSSPDSTNEKLFF
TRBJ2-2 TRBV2 CASSENRLAGSGELFF
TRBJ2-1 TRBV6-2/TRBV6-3 CASSPSGSYNEQFF
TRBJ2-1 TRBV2 CASLRLAGEYNEQFF
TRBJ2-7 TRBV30 CAWDTGGYEQYF
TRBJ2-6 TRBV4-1 CASRRGLARTVSGANVLTF
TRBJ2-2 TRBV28 CASSLYGRGTGELFF